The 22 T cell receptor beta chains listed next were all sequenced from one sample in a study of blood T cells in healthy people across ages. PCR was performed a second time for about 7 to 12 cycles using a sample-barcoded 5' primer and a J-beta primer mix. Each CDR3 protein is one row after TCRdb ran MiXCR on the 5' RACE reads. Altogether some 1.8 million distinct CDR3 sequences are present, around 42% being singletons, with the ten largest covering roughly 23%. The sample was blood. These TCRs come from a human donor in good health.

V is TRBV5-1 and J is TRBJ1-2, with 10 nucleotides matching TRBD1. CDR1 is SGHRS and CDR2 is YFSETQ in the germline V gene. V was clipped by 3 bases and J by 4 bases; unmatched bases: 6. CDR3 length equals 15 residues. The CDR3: CASSSMTGGVYGYTF. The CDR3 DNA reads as TGCGCCAGCAGCTCCATGACAGGGGGCGTCTATGGCTACACCTTC.

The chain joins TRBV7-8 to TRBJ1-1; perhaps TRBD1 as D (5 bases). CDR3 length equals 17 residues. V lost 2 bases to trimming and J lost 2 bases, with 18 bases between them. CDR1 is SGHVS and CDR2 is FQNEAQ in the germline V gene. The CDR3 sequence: CASSLQTLTVLNTEAFF. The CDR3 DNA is TGTGCCAGCAGCTTACAGACCCTGACAGTTCTCAACACTGAAGCTTTCTTT.

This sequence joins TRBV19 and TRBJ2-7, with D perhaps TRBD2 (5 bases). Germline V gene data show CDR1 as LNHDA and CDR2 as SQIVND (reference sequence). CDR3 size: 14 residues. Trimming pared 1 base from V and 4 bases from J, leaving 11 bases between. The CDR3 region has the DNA TGTGCCAGTAGTATAGTCGGGAATAATTACGAGCAGTACTTC. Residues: CASSIVGNNYEQYF.

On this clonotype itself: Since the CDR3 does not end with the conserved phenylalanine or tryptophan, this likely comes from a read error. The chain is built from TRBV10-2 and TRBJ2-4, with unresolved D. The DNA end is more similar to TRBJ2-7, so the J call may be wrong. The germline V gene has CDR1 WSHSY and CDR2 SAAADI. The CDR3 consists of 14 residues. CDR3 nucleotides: TGCGCCAGCAGTGAGATATGGGGTGACGGCGAGCAGTACTGC. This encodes CASSEIWGDGEQYC.

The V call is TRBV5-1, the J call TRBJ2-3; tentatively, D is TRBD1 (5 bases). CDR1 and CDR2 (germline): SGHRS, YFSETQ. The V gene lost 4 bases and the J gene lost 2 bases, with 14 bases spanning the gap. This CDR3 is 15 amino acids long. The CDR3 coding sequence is TGCGCCAGCAGCACTCGCTTGACAGACACAGATACGCAGTATTTT. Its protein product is CASSTRLTDTDTQYF.

The CDR3 region has the DNA TGCGCCAGCAGCGCAAGTCGATTCCAGGTTATCTCTGGAAACACCATATATTTT. It specifies CASSASRFQVISGNTIYF. The J gene is TRBJ1-3, the V gene TRBV4-1; D uncertain. CDR1 MGHRA and CDR2 YSYEKL come from the germline V gene. V lost 5 bases, J lost 0 bases, and 20 bases lay in between. The CDR3 loop spans 18 amino acids.

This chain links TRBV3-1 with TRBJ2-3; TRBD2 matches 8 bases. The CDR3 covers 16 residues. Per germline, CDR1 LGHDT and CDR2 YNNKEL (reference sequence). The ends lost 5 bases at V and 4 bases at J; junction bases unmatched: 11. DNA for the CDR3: TGTGCCAGCAGCTATGGACTAGCCGGGGGTGCAGATACGCAGTATTTT. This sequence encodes CASSYGLAGGADTQYF.

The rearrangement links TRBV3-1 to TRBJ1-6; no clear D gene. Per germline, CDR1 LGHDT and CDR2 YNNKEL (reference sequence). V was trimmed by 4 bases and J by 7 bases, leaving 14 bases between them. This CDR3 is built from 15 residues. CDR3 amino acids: CASSPPPARNSPLHF. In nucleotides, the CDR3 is TGTGCCAGCAGCCCTCCACCGGCTAGAAATTCACCCCTCCACTTT.

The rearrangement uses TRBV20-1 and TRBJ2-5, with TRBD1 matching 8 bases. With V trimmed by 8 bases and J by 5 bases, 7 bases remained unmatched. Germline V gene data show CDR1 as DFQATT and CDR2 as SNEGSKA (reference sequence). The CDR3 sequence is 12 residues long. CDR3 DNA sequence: TGCAGTCGACAGGGGTCAACGGAGACCCAGTACTTC. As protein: CSRQGSTETQYF.

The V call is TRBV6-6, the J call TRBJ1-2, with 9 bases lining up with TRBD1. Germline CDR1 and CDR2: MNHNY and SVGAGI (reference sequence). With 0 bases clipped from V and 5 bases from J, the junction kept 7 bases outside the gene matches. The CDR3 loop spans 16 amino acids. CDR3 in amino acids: CASSYSPGQGIYGYTF. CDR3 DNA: TGTGCCAGCAGTTACTCACCGGGACAGGGAATTTATGGCTACACCTTC.

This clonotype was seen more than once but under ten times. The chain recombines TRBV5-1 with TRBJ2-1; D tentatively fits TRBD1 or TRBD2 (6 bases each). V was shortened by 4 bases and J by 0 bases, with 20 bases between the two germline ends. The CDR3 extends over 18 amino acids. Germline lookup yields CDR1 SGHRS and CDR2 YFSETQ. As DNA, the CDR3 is TGCGCCAGCAGCCCCTCGGGGGCCGCTTCAAGCTCCTACAATGAGCAGTTCTTC. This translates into CASSPSGAASSSYNEQFF.

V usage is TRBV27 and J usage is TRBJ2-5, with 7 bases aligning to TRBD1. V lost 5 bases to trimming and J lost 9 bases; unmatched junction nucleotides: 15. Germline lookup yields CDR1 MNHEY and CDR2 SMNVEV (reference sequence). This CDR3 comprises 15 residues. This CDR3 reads CASSSTGTAIGAQYF. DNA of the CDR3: TGTGCCAGCAGTAGCACCGGGACAGCTATCGGGGCCCAGTACTTC.

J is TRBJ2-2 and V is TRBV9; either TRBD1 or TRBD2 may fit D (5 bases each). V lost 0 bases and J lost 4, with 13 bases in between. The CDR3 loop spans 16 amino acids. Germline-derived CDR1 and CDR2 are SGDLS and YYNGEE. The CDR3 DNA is TGTGCCAGCAGCGTAGGAGGGGCGAGTTCCACCGGGGAGCTGTTTTTT. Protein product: CASSVGGASSTGELFF.

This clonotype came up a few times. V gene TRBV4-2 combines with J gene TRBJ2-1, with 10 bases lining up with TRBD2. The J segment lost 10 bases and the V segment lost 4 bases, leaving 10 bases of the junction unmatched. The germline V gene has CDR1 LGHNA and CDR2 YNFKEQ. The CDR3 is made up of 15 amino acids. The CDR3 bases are TGTGCCAGCAGCCGTGAACTAGCGGGGTTCGGGGAGCAGTTCTTC. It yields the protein CASSRELAGFGEQFF.

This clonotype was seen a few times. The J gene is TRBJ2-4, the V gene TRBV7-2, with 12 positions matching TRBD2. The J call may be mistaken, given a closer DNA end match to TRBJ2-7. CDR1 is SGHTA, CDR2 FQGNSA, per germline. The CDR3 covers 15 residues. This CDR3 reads CASSTRTSGAYEQYF. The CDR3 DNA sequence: TGTGCCAGCAGCACCCGGACTAGCGGGGCCTACGAGCAGTACTTC.

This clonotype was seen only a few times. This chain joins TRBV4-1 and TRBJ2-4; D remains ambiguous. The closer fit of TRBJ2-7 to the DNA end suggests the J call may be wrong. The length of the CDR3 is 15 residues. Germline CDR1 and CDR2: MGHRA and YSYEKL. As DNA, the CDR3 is TGCGCCAGCAGCCAAAAATTGGCTAGTGCCTACGAGCAGTACTTC. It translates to CASSQKLASAYEQYF.

Here the CDR3 reads CASSPGGLLAYEQYF. DNA of the CDR3: TGTGCCAGCAGCCCCGGGGGACTTCTCGCCTACGAGCAGTACTTC. This chain connects TRBV27 to TRBJ2-7, with a tentative D call TRBD2 (6 bases). CDR1 is MNHEY, CDR2 SMNVEV, per germline (reference sequence). Trimming removed 6 bases at V and 2 bases at J, with 17 bases between. The CDR3 is made up of 15 amino acids.

The CDR3 loop is CSAQETQYF. The CDR3 DNA reads TGCAGTGCTCAAGAGACCCAGTACTTC. The J gene is TRBJ2-5, the V gene TRBV20-1; D unclear. Germline CDR1 and CDR2: DFQATT and SNEGSKA (reference sequence). V lost 5 bases and J 2 bases, leaving 0 bases between the germline ends. The CDR3 has 9 residues.

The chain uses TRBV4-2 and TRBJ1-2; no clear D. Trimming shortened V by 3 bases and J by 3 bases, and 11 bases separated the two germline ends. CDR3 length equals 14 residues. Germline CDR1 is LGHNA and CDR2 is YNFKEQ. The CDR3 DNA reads TGTGCCAGCAGCCACCTGAACGGGGACTATGGCTACACCTTC. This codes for CASSHLNGDYGYTF.

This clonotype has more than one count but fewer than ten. The CDR3 sequence: CASSLEWLADYEQYF. The CDR3 DNA reads as TGTGCCAGCAGCTTAGAGTGGCTAGCTGACTACGAGCAGTACTTC. The chain joins TRBV11-2 to TRBJ2-7; D is possibly TRBD2 (5 bases). Trimming shortened V by 0 bases and J by 3 bases, and 12 bases separated the two germline ends. In germline, CDR1 is SGHAT, CDR2 FQNNGV. This CDR3 region has 15 residues.

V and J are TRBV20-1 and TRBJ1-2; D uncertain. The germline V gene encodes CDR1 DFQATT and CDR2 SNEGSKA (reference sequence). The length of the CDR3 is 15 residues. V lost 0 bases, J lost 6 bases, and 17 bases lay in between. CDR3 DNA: TGCAGTGCTAGAGAAGCGATCGAAGCTTTTAATGGCTACACCTTC. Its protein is CSAREAIEAFNGYTF.

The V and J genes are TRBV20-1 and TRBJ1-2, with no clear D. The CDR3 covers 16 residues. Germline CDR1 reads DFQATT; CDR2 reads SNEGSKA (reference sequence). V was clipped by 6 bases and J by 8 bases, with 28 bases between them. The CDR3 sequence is CSAPLALRGGSWGYTF. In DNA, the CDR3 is TGCAGTGCCCCTCTGGCGCTTCGTGGTGGTTCGTGGGGCTACACCTTC.